This entry is about one T cell receptor (beta chain). The data stem from a study of blood T cell repertoires in COVID-19. The CDR3 runs to 14 residues. CDR1 KGHDR and CDR2 SFDVKD come from the germline V gene. The germline V and J ends were trimmed by 4 bases and 4 bases, with 12 bases remaining between them. Sequencing was performed with immunoSEQ multiplex PCR; in TCRdb, only in-frame clones are kept and a portion is missing. The table lists roughly 200,000 clones, over 75% of them singletons. The sequencing sample was made of peripheral blood. This TCR was sampled from a woman over 75 with acute or convalescent COVID-19. V usage is TRBV24-1 and J usage is TRBJ1-1; no definite D call. This CDR3 is CATSDPTRSTEAFF. Here the CDR3 DNA reads TGTGCCACCAGTGACCCCACTAGATCCACTGAAGCTTTCTTT.